A single sample is the source of the 9 T cell receptor beta chains below, sequenced in a study of shared clonotypes between healthy human individuals. TCRdb's copy holds only in-frame clones and misses some; the assay was immunoSEQ multiplex PCR. The sample consists of 2 million to 2.5 million clones, about 92% of them appearing once. Naive CD8 cells were CD45RO-negative, positively selected for CCR7, excluding terminally differentiated effector memory CD45RA+ cells. The sequenced sample was naive CD8+ T cells from PBMCs. These TCRs come from a man between 18 and 29 years old in good health. Some clones in this sample may be carry-over from other donors' samples.

The V and J genes are TRBV30 and TRBJ2-2, with 10 bases identical to TRBD2. CDR3 length equals 15 residues. V lost 4 bases, J lost 6 bases, and 8 bases stayed unmatched. The germline V gene encodes CDR1 GTSNPN and CDR2 SVGIG (reference sequence). The CDR3 DNA follows: TGTGCCTGGAAATGGCTAGCGGGAGCCCCCGGGGAGCTGTTTTTT. Its translation is CAWKWLAGAPGELFF.

This chain joins TRBV19 and TRBJ2-1; D perhaps matches TRBD2 (5 bases). Germline assignment: CDR1 LNHDA and CDR2 SQIVND (reference sequence). The CDR3 is made up of 17 amino acids. V dropped 6 bases and J dropped 8 bases, with 26 bases sitting between them. CDR3 loop: CASRSAGSALGLHEQFF. CDR3 bases: TGTGCCAGTAGATCGGCTGGCTCAGCACTAGGGTTGCATGAGCAGTTCTTC.

J is TRBJ2-7 and V is TRBV6-1; TRBD1 matches at 8 bases. Germline CDR1 is MNHNS and CDR2 is SASEGT. The CDR3 covers 14 residues. V was clipped by 4 bases and J by 3 bases; unmatched bases: 5. The CDR3 protein is CASSAVGQGYEQYF. DNA for the CDR3: TGTGCCAGCAGTGCGGTTGGACAGGGCTACGAGCAGTACTTC.

The chain is built from TRBV19 and TRBJ2-1; the D gene is possibly TRBD2 (6 bases). Germline CDR1 LNHDA, CDR2 SQIVND (reference sequence). CDR3 length: 14 amino acids. Trimming cost V 5 bases and J 7 bases, with 15 bases left between them. The CDR3: CASSWGVRENEQFF. The CDR3 bases are TGTGCCAGTAGTTGGGGGGTGAGGGAAAATGAGCAGTTCTTC.

Concerning this clone: The identical CDR3 is also encoded by other nucleotide sequences in the sample. This chain connects TRBV13 to TRBJ1-1, with TRBD1 matching over 8 bases. The CDR3 extends over 13 amino acids. Germline CDR1 reads PRHDT; CDR2 reads FYEKMQ (reference sequence). The ends lost 5 bases at V and 2 bases at J; junction bases unmatched: 1. The CDR3 coding sequence is TGTGCCAGCAGCGGACAGGGAAACACTGAAGCTTTCTTT. It encodes CASSGQGNTEAFF. Drawing the rest from reference TRBV13 and TRBJ1-1, the complete variable domain is AAGVIQSPRHLIKEKRETATLKCYPIPRHDTVYWYQQGPGQDPQFLISFYEKMQSDKGSIPDRFSAQQFSDYHSELNMSSLELGDSALYFCASSGQGNTEAFFGQGTRLTVV.

The CDR3 DNA reads TGCAGCGTTCCCTCCGGTCAAGTTCTTGCGGGGGTCGCCGGGGAGCTGTTTTTT. It encodes CSVPSGQVLAGVAGELFF. J is TRBJ2-2 and V is TRBV29-1; 7 bases map to TRBD2. The CDR3 totals 18 residues. V dropped 5 bases and J dropped 6; count of bases not matched to a gene: 21. Germline values: CDR1 SQVTM, CDR2 ANQGSEA.

The V and J genes are TRBV2 and TRBJ2-7; D is ambiguous. This CDR3 contains 14 residues. V lost 3 bases to trimming and J lost 0 bases, with 9 bases between them. Germline CDR1 is SNHLY and CDR2 is FYNNEI. CDR3 residues: CASSDRADSYEQYF. CDR3 bases: TGTGCCAGCAGTGATCGAGCAGACTCCTACGAGCAGTACTTC.

This chain joins TRBV7-3 and TRBJ2-1; 9 bases match TRBD2. Germline lookup yields CDR1 SGHTA and CDR2 FQGTGA. V lost 3 bases and J lost 8; bases outside the gene matches: 5. The CDR3 runs 14 residues. The CDR3 protein is CASSFGVAGDEQFF. CDR3 nucleotide sequence: TGTGCCAGCAGCTTTGGGGTAGCGGGAGATGAGCAGTTCTTC.

V and J are TRBV27 and TRBJ2-7; D is unclear. The germline V gene has CDR1 MNHEY and CDR2 SMNVEV (reference sequence). This CDR3 contains 14 residues. V was cut by 2 bases and J by 5 bases, with 13 bases left in between. CDR3: CASSLVRLPDEQYF. The CDR3 DNA is TGTGCCAGCAGTTTAGTGCGTCTACCGGACGAGCAGTACTTC.